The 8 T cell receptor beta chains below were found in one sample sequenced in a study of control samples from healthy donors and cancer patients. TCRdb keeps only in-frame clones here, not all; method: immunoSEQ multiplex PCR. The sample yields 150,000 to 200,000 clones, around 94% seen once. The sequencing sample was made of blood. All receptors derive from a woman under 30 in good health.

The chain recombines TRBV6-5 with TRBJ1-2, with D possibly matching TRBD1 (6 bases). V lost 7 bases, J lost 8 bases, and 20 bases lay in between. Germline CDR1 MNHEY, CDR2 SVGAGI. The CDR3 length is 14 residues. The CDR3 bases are TGTGCCAGCACCTCTTTGGGGGGGGCCGACGGCTACACCTTC. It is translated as CASTSLGGADGYTF.

The CDR3 loop reads CASSLQGAYTIYF. The CDR3, as DNA: TGTGCCAGCAGCTTACAGGGGGCCTACACCATATATTTT. The rearrangement uses TRBV11-2 and TRBJ1-3; 8 bases agree with TRBD1. This CDR3 contains 13 residues. With 2 bases clipped from V and 8 bases from J, the junction kept 2 bases outside the gene matches. The germline V gene encodes CDR1 SGHAT and CDR2 FQNNGV.

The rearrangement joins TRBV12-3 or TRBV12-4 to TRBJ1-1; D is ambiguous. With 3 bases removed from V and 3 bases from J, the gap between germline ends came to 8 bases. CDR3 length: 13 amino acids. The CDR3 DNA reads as TGTGCCAGCAGTTTGTTCGGGGACACTGAAGCTTTCTTT. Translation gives CASSLFGDTEAFF.

CDR3 nucleotide sequence: TGTGCCAGCAGCTATTCCGGGACCAGATACGAGCAGTACTTC. It specifies CASSYSGTRYEQYF. This chain uses TRBV5-6 with TRBJ2-7; either TRBD1 or TRBD2 may supply D (5 bases each). V dropped 3 bases and J dropped 4 bases, with 14 bases sitting between them. This CDR3 has 14 amino acids. Germline values: CDR1 SGHDT, CDR2 YYEEEE.

This CDR3 is CASSQATSGDTQYF. Here the CDR3 DNA reads TGTGCCAGCAGCCAGGCGACTAGCGGAGATACGCAGTATTTT. V usage is TRBV4-2 and J usage is TRBJ2-3, with 9 bases aligning to TRBD2. Germline V gene lookup returns CDR1 LGHNA and CDR2 YNFKEQ. There are 14 residues in the CDR3. The trim removed 3 bases at V and 5 bases at J, leaving 3 bases unmatched.

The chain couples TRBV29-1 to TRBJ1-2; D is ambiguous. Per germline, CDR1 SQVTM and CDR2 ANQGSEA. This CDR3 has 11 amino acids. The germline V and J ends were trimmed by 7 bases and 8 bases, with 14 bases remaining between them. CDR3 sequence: CSGMGGQGYTF. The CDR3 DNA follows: TGCAGCGGGATGGGTGGGCAGGGCTACACCTTC.

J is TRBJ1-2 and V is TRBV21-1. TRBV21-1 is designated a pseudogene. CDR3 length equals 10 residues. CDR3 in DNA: TGTGCCATCCCCTTTGAGGGCTACACCTTC. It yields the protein CAIPFEGYTF.

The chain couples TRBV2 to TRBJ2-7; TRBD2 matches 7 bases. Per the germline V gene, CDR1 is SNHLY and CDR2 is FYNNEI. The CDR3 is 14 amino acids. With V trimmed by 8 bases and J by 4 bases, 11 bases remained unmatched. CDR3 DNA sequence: TGTGCCAGCGGGGAGGTTGGACTAGTTTACGAGCAGTACTTC. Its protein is CASGEVGLVYEQYF.